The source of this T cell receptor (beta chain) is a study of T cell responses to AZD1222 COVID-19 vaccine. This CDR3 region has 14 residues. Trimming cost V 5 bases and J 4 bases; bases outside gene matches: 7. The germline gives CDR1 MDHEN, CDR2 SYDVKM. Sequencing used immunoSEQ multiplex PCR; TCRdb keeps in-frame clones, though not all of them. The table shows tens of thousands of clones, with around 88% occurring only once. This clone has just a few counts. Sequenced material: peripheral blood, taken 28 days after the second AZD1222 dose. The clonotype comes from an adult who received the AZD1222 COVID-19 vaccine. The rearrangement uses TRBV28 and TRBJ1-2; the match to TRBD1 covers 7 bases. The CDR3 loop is CASSKTGDPYGYTF. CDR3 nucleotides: TGTGCCAGCAGTAAAACAGGGGACCCCTATGGCTACACCTTC.